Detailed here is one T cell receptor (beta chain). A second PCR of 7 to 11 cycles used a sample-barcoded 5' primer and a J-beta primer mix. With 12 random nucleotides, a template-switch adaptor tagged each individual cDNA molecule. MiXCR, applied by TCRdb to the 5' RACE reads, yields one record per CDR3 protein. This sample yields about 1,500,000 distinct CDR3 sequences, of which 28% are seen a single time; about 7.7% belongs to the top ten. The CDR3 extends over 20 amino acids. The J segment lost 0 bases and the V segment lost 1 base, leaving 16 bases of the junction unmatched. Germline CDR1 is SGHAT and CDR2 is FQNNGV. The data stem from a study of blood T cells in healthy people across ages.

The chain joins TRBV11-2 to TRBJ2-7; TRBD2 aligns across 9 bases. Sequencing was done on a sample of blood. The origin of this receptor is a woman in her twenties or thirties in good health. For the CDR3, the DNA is TGTGCCAGCAGCTTAGCCCTGGGCGGCGGGAGGGACAAAAGCTCCTACGAGCAGTACTTC. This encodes CASSLALGGGRDKSSYEQYF.